The rows below give T cell receptor beta chains drawn from one sample of a study of response to subunit inactivated influenza vaccine. TCRdb re-analysed the RT-PCR reads in MiXCR, keeping a single row per CDR3 protein. The data show roughly 540,000 distinct CDR3 sequences, under 25% seen once. These same data were also listed under a study on T cells expressing NK-cell markers.

The sequenced sample was CD4+ T cells sorted from PBMCs, obtained roughly 12 days after vaccination. The receptors shown here come from a man aged 50 or older who received an inactivated influenza vaccine. The CDR3 runs from the conserved cysteine through the conserved F or W. The D gene is left open where the match is weak. The size field is filled for only some rows; it gives once, few, many or a size class.

TRBV29-1	17	TRBD1	TRBJ1-2	-	TGCAGCGTTACCACTTCCTCCCGGGACAGGGGTAGATATGGCTACACCTTC	CSVTTSSRDRGRYGYTF
TRBV6-1	13	TRBD1	TRBJ1-2	few	TGTGCCAGCAGCAGACAGGGGGCCTATGGCTACACCTTC	CASSRQGAYGYTF
TRBV7-2	14	TRBD2	TRBJ2-1	few	TGTGCCAGCAGCTTTCGGCGGGGGGACAATGAGCAGTTCTTC	CASSFRRGDNEQFF
TRBV2	15	TRBD1	TRBJ2-3	-	TGTGCCACCAAACAGGGGACATTGGGCACAGATACGCAGTATTTT	CATKQGTLGTDTQYF
TRBV6-1	14	TRBD1	TRBJ2-7	few	TGTGCCAGCAGCCACCGGGACAGACACTACGAGCAGTACTTC	CASSHRDRHYEQYF
TRBV20-1	15	TRBD2	TRBJ2-3	-	TGCAGTGTTCTTCGACTAGCGGGGGACCCGGATACGCAGTATTTT	CSVLRLAGDPDTQYF
TRBV7-2	14	-	TRBJ2-7	few	TGTGCCAGCAGCTTAGGACTAGAATCATACGAGCAGTACTTC	CASSLGLESYEQYF
TRBV28	15	TRBD2	TRBJ2-7	-	TGTGCCAGCAGGAGTGCGGGAGGTGCGGTCTACGAGCAGTACTTC	CASRSAGGAVYEQYF
TRBV5-4	15	TRBD2	TRBJ2-5	once	TGTGCCAGCAGCACCATTAGCGCGCGGGAGAAGACCCAGTACTTC	CASSTISAREKTQYF
TRBV4-3	15	-	TRBJ1-4	-	TGCGCCAGCAGCCAAGCGTTCAGGGCTAATGAAAAACTGTTTTTT	CASSQAFRANEKLFF
TRBV5-1	14	-	TRBJ2-3	-	TGCGCCAGCAGTGATCCGCACGGGCTGGGGGAGCAGTATTTT	CASSDPHGLGEQYF
TRBV12-3/TRBV12-4	15	-	TRBJ2-2	-	TGTGCCAGCAGTTTAGGGACACCCGGGACCGGGGAGCTGTTTTTT	CASSLGTPGTGELFF
TRBV7-9	17	-	TRBJ2-7	few	TGTGCCAGCACCGCACGGACAGGGACTACAAGTCTTTACGAGCAGTACTTC	CASTARTGTTSLYEQYF
TRBV6-2/TRBV6-3	14	TRBD2	TRBJ2-5	-	TGTGCCAGCAGGGGGACTAGCTGGCAAGAGACCCAGTACTTC	CASRGTSWQETQYF
TRBV18	14	-	TRBJ1-5	-	TGTGCCAGCTCACCCGCAAATAGCAATCAGCCCCAGCATTTT	CASSPANSNQPQHF
TRBV20-1	13	TRBD2	TRBJ2-5	-	TGCAGTGCTGGGTTTGGGAGGGAAGAGACCCAGTACTTC	CSAGFGREETQYF
TRBV27	14	-	TRBJ2-7	-	TGTGCCAGCAGGTGGACAGCCGACTCCTACGAGCAGTACTTC	CASRWTADSYEQYF
TRBV27	15	-	TRBJ2-7	-	TGTGCCAGCAGTTTACAGGGAGCGTTTGCTTACGAGCAGTACTTC	CASSLQGAFAYEQYF
TRBV6-1	15	-	TRBJ1-1	-	TGTGCCAGCAGTATCACACCCTACATGAACACTGAAGCTTTCTTT	CASSITPYMNTEAFF
TRBV4-3	17	TRBD2	TRBJ2-2	medium-sized	TGCGCCAGCAGCCAAGTCCCAAGGCTAGCGGGACACGGGGAGCTGTTTTTT	CASSQVPRLAGHGELFF
TRBV7-9	16	-	TRBJ2-5	-	TGTGCCAGCAGCTTAGCGCTATCCGGGGAATACGAGACCCAGTACTTC	CASSLALSGEYETQYF
TRBV3-1	17	-	TRBJ2-1	-	TGTGCCAGCAGCCTTGAACGGGAGGGACAGCCAGGGGATGAGCAGTTCTTC	CASSLEREGQPGDEQFF
TRBV20-1	18	TRBD1	TRBJ2-3	-	TGCAGTGCTAGACCTTACCGGGACAGGGGGCCTTGGACAGATACGCAGTATTTT	CSARPYRDRGPWTDTQYF
TRBV4-3	15	TRBD2	TRBJ2-7	few	TGCGCCAGCAGCCGGCTAGCGGGAGGTCTTTACGAGCAGTACTTC	CASSRLAGGLYEQYF
TRBV25-1	14	TRBD2	TRBJ2-3	-	TGTGCCAGCAAAGGGACTAGCGGGGGAAATACGCAGTATTTT	CASKGTSGGNTQYF
TRBV6-5	14	TRBD1	TRBJ2-1	few	TGTGCCAGCAGTTTAACAGGGGGCGAGGATGAGCAGTTCTTC	CASSLTGGEDEQFF
TRBV9	15	TRBD1	TRBJ1-5	few	TGTGCCAGCAGCGTAGGATCAGGGGGGGGTCAGCCCCAGCATTTT	CASSVGSGGGQPQHF
TRBV5-6	14	-	TRBJ1-4	few	TGTGCCAGCAGCTCGCAGAAGGGTTGGGAAAAACTGTTTTTT	CASSSQKGWEKLFF
TRBV20-1	13	TRBD2	TRBJ2-5	-	TGCAGTGCTAGAAAGGGAGGGGTCGAGACCCAGTACTTC	CSARKGGVETQYF
TRBV5-1	15	TRBD2	TRBJ2-5	many	TGCGCCAGCAGCCCGGGACTAGCGGGATTAGAGACCCAGTACTTC	CASSPGLAGLETQYF
TRBV29-1	13	-	TRBJ1-5	few	TGCAGCGTCTCAGGGACCCTGGATCAGCCCCAGCATTTT	CSVSGTLDQPQHF
TRBV4-2	16	TRBD2	TRBJ2-3	many	TGTGCCAGCAGCCAAGATCTGGTAGCGGGGTCTGATACGCAGTATTTT	CASSQDLVAGSDTQYF
TRBV4-2	14	-	TRBJ2-3	many	TGTGCCAGCAGTCAACAGGGGAGGACAGATACGCAGTATTTT	CASSQQGRTDTQYF
TRBV7-2	15	-	TRBJ2-1	-	TGTGCCAGCAGCTTAGATAGACAGTCTAACAATGAGCAGTTCTTC	CASSLDRQSNNEQFF
TRBV12-3/TRBV12-4	15	TRBD1	TRBJ2-2	-	TGTGCCAGCAGTTTAGAGACAGGGGTACGCGGGGAGCTGTTTTTT	CASSLETGVRGELFF
TRBV7-2	14	-	TRBJ2-5	few	TGTGCCAGCAGCCGCGGGACCTACCAAGAGACCCAGTACTTC	CASSRGTYQETQYF
TRBV12-3/TRBV12-4	16	TRBD1	TRBJ2-5	-	TGTGCCAGCAGCCCTTCTCCGGGACAGGGGGCAGAGACCCAGTACTTC	CASSPSPGQGAETQYF
TRBV7-2	15	TRBD2	TRBJ2-7	-	TGTGCCAGCAGCTTAGTCTGGCGGGGGAACTACGAGCAGTACTTC	CASSLVWRGNYEQYF
TRBV18	16	-	TRBJ2-5	-	TGTGCCAGCTCACCAAGATCGGCGACGAACCAAGAGACCCAGTACTTC	CASSPRSATNQETQYF
TRBV20-1	13	-	TRBJ1-5	-	TGCGGTGCTAAGGGAGGTGGGGATCAGCCCCAGCATTTT	CGAKGGGDQPQHF
TRBV4-3	16	TRBD1	TRBJ2-7	few	TGCGCCAGCAGCCAAGAATACCAGGGGGCTTACTACGAGCAGTACTTC	CASSQEYQGAYYEQYF
TRBV20-1	12	-	TRBJ2-5	-	TGCAGTGCTAGAGCTACCCAAGAGACCCAGTACTTC	CSARATQETQYF
TRBV20-1	14	-	TRBJ2-1	-	TGCAGTGCTAATTTCGGGGGTTCCTACAATGAGCAGTTCTTC	CSANFGGSYNEQFF
TRBV6-5	17	-	TRBJ2-5	-	TGTGCCAGCAGTTACTCCCTTCAAACTAGGAATGGAGAGACCCAGTACTTC	CASSYSLQTRNGETQYF
TRBV27	15	TRBD1	TRBJ2-3	-	TGTGCCAGTGGACCGAGACAGGGGAGCACAGATACGCAGTATTTT	CASGPRQGSTDTQYF
TRBV3-1	19	TRBD2	TRBJ2-1	few	TGTGCCAGCAGCCGGCCCGCAAACCCCGGGACTAGTAGGCGGAATGAGCAGTTCTTC	CASSRPANPGTSRRNEQFF
TRBV7-2	15	-	TRBJ2-1	-	TGTGCCAGGAGCTTAGCCGGGGCCGATTACAATGAGCAGTTCTTC	CARSLAGADYNEQFF
TRBV5-1	17	-	TRBJ1-5	few	TGCGCCAGCAGCTTGGCTCCCCTCGACAGGACTAATCAGCCCCAGCATTTT	CASSLAPLDRTNQPQHF
TRBV12-3/TRBV12-4	14	-	TRBJ2-1	few	TGTGCCAGCAGCCAGGGTTTCTCCTACAATGAGCAGTTCTTC	CASSQGFSYNEQFF
TRBV6-2/TRBV6-3	13	-	TRBJ2-1	-	TGTGCCAGCAGTTATCAGAATACGGGTGAGCAGTTCTTC	CASSYQNTGEQFF
TRBV30	14	-	TRBJ1-1	-	TGTGCCTGGAGTCTCCGTAATTCGAACACTGAAGCTTTCTTT	CAWSLRNSNTEAFF
TRBV20-1	13	-	TRBJ2-1	few	TGCAGTGCTAGGTCGGCGGACCGGGGGAAGCAGTTCTTC	CSARSADRGKQFF
TRBV20-1	16	TRBD1	TRBJ1-6	-	TGCAGTGCTAGGGCTCGGACAGGGAGTACAGGTTCACCCCTCCACTTT	CSARARTGSTGSPLHF
TRBV7-2	15	TRBD1	TRBJ1-6	few	TGTGCCAGCAGCTTCCGACAGGGTGGGCATTCACCCCTCCACTTT	CASSFRQGGHSPLHF
TRBV7-8	14	TRBD1	TRBJ1-2	-	TGTGCCAGCAGCCTAACAGGGGATCGGTATGGCTACACCTTC	CASSLTGDRYGYTF
TRBV14	16	TRBD1	TRBJ2-1	few	TGTGCCAGCAGCCAAGAATCCAGGGGGCAGTCATATGAGCAGTTCTTC	CASSQESRGQSYEQFF
TRBV25-1	14	TRBD2	TRBJ2-2	few	TGTGCCAGCAGTAAGACTAGCGGGACCGGGGAGCTGTTTTTT	CASSKTSGTGELFF